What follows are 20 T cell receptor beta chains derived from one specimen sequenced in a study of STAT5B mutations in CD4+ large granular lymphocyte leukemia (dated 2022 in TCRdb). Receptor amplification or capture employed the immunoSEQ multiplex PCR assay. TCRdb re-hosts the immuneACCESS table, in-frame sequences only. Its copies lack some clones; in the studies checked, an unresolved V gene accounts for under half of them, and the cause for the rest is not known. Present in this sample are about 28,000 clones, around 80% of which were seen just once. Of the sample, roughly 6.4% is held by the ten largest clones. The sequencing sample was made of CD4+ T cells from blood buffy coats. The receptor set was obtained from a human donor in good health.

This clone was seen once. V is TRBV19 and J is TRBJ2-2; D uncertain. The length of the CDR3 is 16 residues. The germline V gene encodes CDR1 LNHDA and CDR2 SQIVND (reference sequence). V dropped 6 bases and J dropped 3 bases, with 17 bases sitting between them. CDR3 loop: CASRRVETIDTGELFF. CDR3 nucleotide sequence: TGTGCCAGTAGAAGGGTAGAAACTATAGACACCGGGGAGCTGTTTTTT.

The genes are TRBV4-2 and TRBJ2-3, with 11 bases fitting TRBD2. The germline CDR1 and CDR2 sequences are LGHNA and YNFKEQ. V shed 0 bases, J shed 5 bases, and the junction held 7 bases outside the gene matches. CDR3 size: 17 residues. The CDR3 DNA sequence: TGTGCCAGCAGCCAAGAGAGTAGCGGGGGGGCGATAGATACGCAGTATTTT. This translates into CASSQESSGGAIDTQYF.

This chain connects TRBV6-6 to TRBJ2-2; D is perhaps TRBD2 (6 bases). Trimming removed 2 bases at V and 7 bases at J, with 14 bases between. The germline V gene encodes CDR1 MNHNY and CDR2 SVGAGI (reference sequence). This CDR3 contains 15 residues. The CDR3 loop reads CASSYARRLDGELFF. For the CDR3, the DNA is TGTGCCAGCAGTTACGCTAGGCGACTAGACGGGGAGCTGTTTTTT.

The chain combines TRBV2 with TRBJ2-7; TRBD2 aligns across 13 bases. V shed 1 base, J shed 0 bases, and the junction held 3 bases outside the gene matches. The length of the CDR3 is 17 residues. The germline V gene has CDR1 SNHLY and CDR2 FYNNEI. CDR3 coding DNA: TGTGCCAGCAGTGAAGGGACTAGCGGGGGCCGCTCCTACGAGCAGTACTTC. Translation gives CASSEGTSGGRSYEQYF.

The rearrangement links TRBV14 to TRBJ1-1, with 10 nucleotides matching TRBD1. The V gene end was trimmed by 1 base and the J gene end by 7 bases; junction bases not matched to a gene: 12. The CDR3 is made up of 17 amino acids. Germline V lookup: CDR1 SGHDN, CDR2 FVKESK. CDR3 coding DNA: TGTGCCAGCAGCCAAGTGGGACAGGGGCCCCGAGGGAGTGAAGCTTTCTTT. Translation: CASSQVGQGPRGSEAFF.

DNA of the CDR3: TGTGCCAGCAGCTTAAGCCCCACCCAGGGACAAAACTATGGCTACACCTTC. Translated, it gives CASSLSPTQGQNYGYTF. This chain connects TRBV7-2 to TRBJ1-2; weak D call: TRBD1 (6 bases). The V and J ends lost 2 bases and 2 bases respectively, with 18 bases between them. There are 17 residues in the CDR3. Germline values: CDR1 SGHTA, CDR2 FQGNSA.

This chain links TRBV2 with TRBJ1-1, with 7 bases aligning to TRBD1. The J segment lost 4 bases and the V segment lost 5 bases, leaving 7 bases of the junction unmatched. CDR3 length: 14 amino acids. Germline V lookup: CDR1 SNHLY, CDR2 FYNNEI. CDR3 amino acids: CASSLKNRGTEAFF. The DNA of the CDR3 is TGTGCCAGCAGTCTCAAAAACAGGGGCACTGAAGCTTTCTTT.

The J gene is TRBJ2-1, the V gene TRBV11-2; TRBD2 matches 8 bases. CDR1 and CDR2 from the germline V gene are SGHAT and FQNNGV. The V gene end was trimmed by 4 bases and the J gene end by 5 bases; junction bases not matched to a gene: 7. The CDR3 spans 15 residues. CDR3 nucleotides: TGTGCCAGCAGCTGGATGGGACTAGTCAACAATGAGCAGTTCTTC. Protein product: CASSWMGLVNNEQFF.

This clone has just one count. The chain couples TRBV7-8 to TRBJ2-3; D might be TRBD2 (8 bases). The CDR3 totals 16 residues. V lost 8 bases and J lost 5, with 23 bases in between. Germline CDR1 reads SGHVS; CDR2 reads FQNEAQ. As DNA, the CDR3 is TGTGCCAGCGGACATAGGGGGCGGGGGGTCAGAGATACGCAGTATTTT. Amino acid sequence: CASGHRGRGVRDTQYF.

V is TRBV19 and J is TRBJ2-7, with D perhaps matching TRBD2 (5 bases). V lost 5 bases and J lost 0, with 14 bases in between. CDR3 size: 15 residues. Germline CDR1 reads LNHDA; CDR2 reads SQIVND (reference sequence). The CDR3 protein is CASSGPSGGSYEQYF. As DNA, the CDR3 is TGTGCCAGTAGTGGACCCAGCGGAGGCTCCTACGAGCAGTACTTC.

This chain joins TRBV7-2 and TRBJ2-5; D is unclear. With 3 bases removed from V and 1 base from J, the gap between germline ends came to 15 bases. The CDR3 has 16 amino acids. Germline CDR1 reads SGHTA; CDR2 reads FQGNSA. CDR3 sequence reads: CASSFRVSTSQETQYF. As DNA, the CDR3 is TGTGCCAGCAGCTTTAGGGTATCGACATCCCAAGAGACCCAGTACTTC.

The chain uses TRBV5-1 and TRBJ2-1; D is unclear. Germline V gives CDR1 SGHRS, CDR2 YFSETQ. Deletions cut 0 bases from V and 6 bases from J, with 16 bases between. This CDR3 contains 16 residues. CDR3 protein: CASSLASFPDINEQFF. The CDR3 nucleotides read TGCGCCAGCAGCTTGGCGAGTTTTCCAGATATCAATGAGCAGTTCTTC.

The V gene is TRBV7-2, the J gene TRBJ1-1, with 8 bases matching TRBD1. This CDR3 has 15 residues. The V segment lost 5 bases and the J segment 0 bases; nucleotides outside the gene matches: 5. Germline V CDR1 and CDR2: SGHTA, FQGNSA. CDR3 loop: CASSIQGDLNTEAFF. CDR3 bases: TGTGCCAGCAGCATACAGGGGGACCTGAACACTGAAGCTTTCTTT.

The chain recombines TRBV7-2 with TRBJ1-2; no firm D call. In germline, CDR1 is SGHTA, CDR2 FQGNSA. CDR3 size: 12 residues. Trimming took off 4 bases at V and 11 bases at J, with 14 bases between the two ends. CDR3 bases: TGTGCCAGCAGCTCCATCCCCCCGGGGTACACCTTC. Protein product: CASSSIPPGYTF. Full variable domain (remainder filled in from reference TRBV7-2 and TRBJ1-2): GAGVSQSPSNKVTEKGKDVELRCDPISGHTALYWYRQSLGQGLEFLIYFQGNSAPDKSGLPSDRFSAERTGGSVSTLTIQRTQQEDSAVYLCASSSIPPGYTFGSGTRLTVV.

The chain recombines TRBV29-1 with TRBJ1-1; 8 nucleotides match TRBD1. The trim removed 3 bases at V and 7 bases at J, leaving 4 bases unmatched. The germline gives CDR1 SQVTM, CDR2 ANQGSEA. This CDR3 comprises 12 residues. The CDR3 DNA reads TGCAGCGTTGACAGGGGGCGCGGTGAAGCTTTCTTT. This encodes CSVDRGRGEAFF.

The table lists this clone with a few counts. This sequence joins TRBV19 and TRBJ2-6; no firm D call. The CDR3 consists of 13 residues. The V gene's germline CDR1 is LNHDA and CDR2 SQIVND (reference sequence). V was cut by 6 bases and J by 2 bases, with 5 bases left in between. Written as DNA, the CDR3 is TGTGCCAGTAGCACGACTGGGGCCAACGTCCTGACTTTC. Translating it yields CASSTTGANVLTF.

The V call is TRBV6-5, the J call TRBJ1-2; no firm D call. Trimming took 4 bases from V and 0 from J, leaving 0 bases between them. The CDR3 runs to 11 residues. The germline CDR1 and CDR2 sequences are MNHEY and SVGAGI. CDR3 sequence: CASSSNYGYTF. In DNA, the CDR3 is TGTGCCAGCAGTTCTAACTATGGCTACACCTTC.

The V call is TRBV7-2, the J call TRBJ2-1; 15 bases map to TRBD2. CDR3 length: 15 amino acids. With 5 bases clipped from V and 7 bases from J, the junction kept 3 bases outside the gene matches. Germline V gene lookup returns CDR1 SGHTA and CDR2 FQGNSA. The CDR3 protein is CASSLGLAGGNEQFF. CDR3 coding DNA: TGTGCCAGCAGCCTGGGACTAGCGGGGGGAAATGAGCAGTTCTTC.

This CDR3 reads CASSIPASRNTEAFF. The CDR3, as DNA: TGTGCCAGTAGTATACCCGCAAGCAGGAACACTGAAGCTTTCTTT. The chain recombines TRBV19 with TRBJ1-1, with D hard to call. Germline V gene sequence: CDR1 LNHDA, CDR2 SQIVND (reference sequence). The CDR3 has 15 amino acids. Deletions cut 2 bases from V and 1 base from J, with 11 bases between.

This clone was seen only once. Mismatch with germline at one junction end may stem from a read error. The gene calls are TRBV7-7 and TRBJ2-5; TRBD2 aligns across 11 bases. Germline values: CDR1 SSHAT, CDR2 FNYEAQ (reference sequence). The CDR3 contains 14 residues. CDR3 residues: CASSPGTSGRAQYF. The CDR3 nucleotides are TGTGCTAGCAGCCCAGGGACTAGCGGTCGGGCCCAGTACTTC.